The rows below give T cell receptor beta chains drawn from one sample of a study of T-cell reconstitution after alpha-beta-depleted transplantation in children. TCRdb used MiXCR to reprocess the PCR reads, holding one entry per CDR3 protein. The table records approximately 630,000 distinct CDR3 sequences, roughly 13% of them present only once. Source: PBMCs, taken before TCRalphabeta/CD19-depleted stem cell transplant. These receptors were obtained from a girl aged 2-10 years with congenital amegakaryocytic thrombocytopenia, due to receive a stem cell transplant. The CDR3 runs from the conserved cysteine through the conserved F or W. A D gene is named only where the DNA matches it firmly. Clone sizes are given selectively: once, few, many, or a class where the clone is expanded.

V	length	J	size	D	CDR3	DNA
TRBV5-1	14	TRBJ1-2	many	TRBD1	CASSGAGTAYGYTF	TGCGCCAGCAGCGGGGCCGGGACAGCCTATGGCTACACCTTC
TRBV7-3	15	TRBJ2-3	few	-	CASSLNPSDGDTQYF	TGTGCCAGCAGCTTAAACCCTAGCGATGGAGATACGCAGTATTTT
TRBV20-1	10	TRBJ2-1	many	-	CSARVDEQFF	TGCAGTGCTAGAGTCGATGAGCAGTTCTTC
TRBV4-1	14	TRBJ2-1	few	-	CASSQWTPVDEQFF	TGCGCCAGCAGCCAATGGACGCCTGTGGATGAGCAGTTCTTC
TRBV6-1	14	TRBJ2-7	many	-	CASSQGLGNDEQYF	TGTGCCAGCAGCCAAGGTCTAGGTAACGACGAGCAGTACTTC
TRBV3-1	11	TRBJ2-7	-	-	CASSQASEQYF	TGTGCCAGCAGCCAGGCTTCCGAGCAGTACTTC
TRBV9	12	TRBJ2-1	many	TRBD2	CASSGGTSFLFF	TGTGCCAGCAGCGGGGGGACTAGTTTTCTGTTCTTC
TRBV18	13	TRBJ2-1	-	TRBD2	CASSPPPTSRIFF	TGTGCCAGCTCACCACCCCCGACTAGCAGAATCTTCTTC
TRBV10-3	13	TRBJ1-5	few	-	CAISDSSYQPQHF	TGTGCCATCAGTGACAGCTCCTATCAGCCCCAGCATTTT
TRBV12-3/TRBV12-4	12	TRBJ2-7	many	-	CASSFQAYEQYF	TGTGCCAGCAGTTTTCAAGCCTACGAGCAGTACTTC
TRBV10-2	14	TRBJ2-3	-	-	CASSEDRVGDTQYF	TGCGCCAGCAGTGAGGATAGGGTTGGAGATACGCAGTATTTT
TRBV28	13	TRBJ2-5	many	-	CASTIRQEGTQYF	TGTGCCAGCACCATTCGACAGGAAGGGACCCAGTACTTC
TRBV4-2	16	TRBJ2-5	many	TRBD2	CASSQDASGSWETQYF	TGTGCCAGCAGCCAAGATGCCAGCGGGAGTTGGGAGACCCAGTACTTC
TRBV20-1	14	TRBJ1-6	few	-	CSARRGSYNSPLHF	TGCAGTGCCCGTAGGGGCAGTTATAATTCACCCCTCCACTTT
TRBV15	21	TRBJ2-3	-	TRBD2	CATSRDGGRLAELILTDTQYF	TGTGCCACCAGCAGAGATGGTGGCCGACTAGCCGAGCTAATCCTCACAGATACGCAGTATTTT
TRBV4-1	16	TRBJ2-2	few	-	CASSQVGGLDTGELFF	TGCGCCAGCAGCCAAGTGGGTGGGCTGGACACCGGGGAGCTGTTTTTT
TRBV6-5	15	TRBJ2-7	many	-	CASSSSRENPYEQYF	TGTGCCAGCAGTTCAAGCAGGGAGAATCCCTACGAGCAGTACTTC
TRBV24-1	16	TRBJ2-1	many	TRBD2	CATSDLSSGAYNEQFF	TGTGCCACCAGTGATTTGAGTAGCGGGGCCTACAATGAGCAGTTCTTC
TRBV21-1	15	TRBJ1-4	-	-	CASSKEGRGIEKLFF	TGTGCCAGCAGCAAAGAGGGCAGGGGGATTGAAAAACTGTTTTTT
TRBV5-1	15	TRBJ2-5	many	-	CASSSPGQLQETQYF	TGCGCCAGCAGTAGTCCGGGACAACTACAAGAGACCCAGTACTTC
TRBV4-2	12	TRBJ1-5	-	-	CASSQVNQPQHF	TGTGCCAGCAGCCAAGTCAATCAGCCCCAGCATTTT
TRBV5-4	19	TRBJ1-5	-	-	CASSLIFFSQAGLNQPQHF	TGTGCCAGCAGCTTGATCTTTTTTAGTCAGGCCGGTTTGAATCAGCCCCAGCATTTT
TRBV7-7	13	TRBJ2-7	-	-	CASSFGVDGDQYF	TGTGCCAGCAGTTTCGGGGTCGACGGGGATCAGTACTTC
TRBV5-1	16	TRBJ1-1	-	TRBD1	CASRLGTGGTGTEAFF	TGCGCCAGTCGACTTGGGACAGGGGGGACGGGGACTGAAGCTTTCTTT
TRBV27	18	TRBJ2-7	-	-	CASSFGRGGLLSDYEQYF	TGTGCCAGCAGTTTTGGGAGAGGAGGACTCCTGAGCGACTACGAGCAGTACTTC
TRBV28	14	TRBJ2-5	many	-	CASSHNRLGETQYF	TGTGCCAGCAGCCACAACAGGTTGGGAGAGACCCAGTACTTC